This TCR beta chain was sequenced during a study of CD8 T cells in Susac syndrome. Germline V gene lookup returns CDR1 LNHDA and CDR2 SQIVND (reference sequence). The CDR3 runs 13 residues. The ends were cut back, 3 bases at V and 4 bases at J, with 7 bases in the middle. This clonotype turned up a few times. Reverse transcription of 0.5 to 1 ug RNA was performed with random hexamers. Amplification of the TCR beta CDR3 was carried out by immunoSEQ multiplex PCR, which spanned a total of 54 Vbeta and 13 Jbeta segments. TCRdb processed the immunoSEQ multiplex PCR reads anew with MiXCR; each CDR3 protein has one entry. The sample records about 300,000 distinct CDR3 sequences, 75% to 90% being singletons. Peripheral blood CD8+ and CD4+ T cells were profiled by TCR beta sequencing. The patients serving as multiple sclerosis controls were treatment-naive. They had stable or active relapsing-remitting disease and fulfilled revised McDonald criteria. The TEMRA cells underwent FACS enrichment, while the CD8+ and CD4+ T cells underwent negative isolation.

Sample: CD8+ T cells from PBMCs. The V gene is TRBV19, the J gene TRBJ1-5; no clear D gene. The clonotype originates from a human donor with multiple sclerosis. CDR3 protein: CASSMVGNQPQHF. CDR3 nucleotides: TGTGCCAGTAGTATGGTTGGGAATCAGCCCCAGCATTTT.